One sample yielded the 5 T cell receptor beta chains listed below, sequenced in a study of glioma-infiltrating T cells. Using RNA template, CDR3s of TCR alpha and beta were amplified with iRepertoire arm-PCR. In TCRdb, the multiplex PCR reads were re-called with MiXCR into one record per CDR3 protein. The sample lists 300,000 to 400,000 distinct CDR3 sequences; roughly two fifths were seen once. Sequencing was carried out using glioma tissue, nonneoplastic brain tissue, or PBMCs (not recorded which). The receptors were gathered from a human donor with low-grade glioma or glioblastoma, undergoing nonglioma brain surgery, or in good health (not recorded which).

This clonotype was seen at least ten times. Its ends do not fully match the called genes, so a read error is possible. The chain uses TRBV6-5 and TRBJ2-7, with 8 bases fitting TRBD1. Per germline, CDR1 MNHEY and CDR2 SVGAGI. The CDR3 totals 15 residues. The CDR3 nucleotides read TGTGCCAGCAGTTACGGGCAGGGGGCGTCCTTCGAGCAGTACTTC. Translation: CASSYGQGASFEQYF.

In this sample, this clonotype turned up many times. The chain uses TRBV11-2 and TRBJ2-3; possibly TRBD2 for D (5 bases). The CDR3 runs to 17 residues. CDR1 and CDR2 from the germline V gene are SGHAT and FQNNGV. The V end lost 4 bases, the J end lost 0 bases, and 17 bases lay between the germline ends. As DNA, the CDR3 is TGTGCCAGCAGCTGGGCCCGAGGGAAATATAGCACAGATACGCAGTATTTT. Its translation: CASSWARGKYSTDTQYF.

The gene calls are TRBV20-1 and TRBJ2-1; D call uncertain. This CDR3 is built from 12 residues. V was trimmed by 3 bases and J by 5 bases, leaving 8 bases between them. Germline loops: CDR1 DFQATT, CDR2 SNEGSKA (reference sequence). CDR3 coding DNA: TGCAGTGCTAGCCCTAGGAACAATGAGCAGTTCTTC. Residues: CSASPRNNEQFF.

This chain joins TRBV28 and TRBJ2-5; D tentatively fits TRBD1 or TRBD2 (5 bases each). Germline V gives CDR1 MDHEN, CDR2 SYDVKM. V was clipped by 6 bases and J by 5 bases, with 16 bases between them. The CDR3 sequence is 14 residues long. The CDR3 DNA reads as TGTGCCAGCAGCAATCAGGGACCGCGGGAGACCCAGTACTTC. Its protein is CASSNQGPRETQYF.

The sample holds many counts of this clonotype. V usage is TRBV27 and J usage is TRBJ2-3, with D unresolved. This CDR3 has 14 residues. CDR1 and CDR2 from the germline V gene are MNHEY and SMNVEV (reference sequence). The germline V and J ends were trimmed by 5 bases and 0 bases, with 9 bases remaining between them. CDR3 DNA: TGTGCCAGCAGTCTGCTAACTAGCACAGATACGCAGTATTTT. Its translation is CASSLLTSTDTQYF.